This T cell receptor beta chain was sequenced during a study of early T cells in non-severe SARS-CoV-2 infection. Turning to the study itself: Sequencing of unsorted whole blood was done on bulk RNA, leaving chains unpaired. General observations from the study: The VDJdb matching leaned toward anti-spike CD8 responses and overlooked private and CD4 specificities.

Unique molecular identifier tags were affixed to discrete cDNA molecules. TCRdb re-called the 5' RACE reads through MiXCR, storing one row per CDR3 protein. The repertoire includes tens of thousands of distinct CDR3 sequences, 9.5% to 15% of them detected once, and more than 4.5% sits in the top ten. Looked up from germline, CDR1 is SGHNT and CDR2 is YYREEE (reference sequence). The CDR3 sequence is 20 residues long. With 4 bases clipped from V and 5 bases from J, the junction kept 19 bases outside the gene matches. This clonotype was seen repeatedly, ten times or more. Its target is not known. This TCR was sampled from an adult who was a healthcare worker with PCR-confirmed SARS-CoV-2 infection or an uninfected control (not recorded which). The specimen sequenced was whole blood. The chain links TRBV5-4 to TRBJ2-1, with 12 bases lining up with TRBD2. This CDR3 reads CASSMRGLLAGGPTNNEQFF. The DNA for the CDR3 is TGTGCCAGCAGCATGAGGGGGCTACTAGCGGGAGGTCCAACCAACAATGAGCAGTTCTTC. Supplemented by reference TRBV5-4 and TRBJ2-1, the full variable domain reads ETGVTQSPTHLIKTRGQQVTLRCSSQSGHNTVSWYQQALGQGPQFIFQYYREEENGRGNFPPRFSGLQFPNYSSELNVNALELDDSALYLCASSMRGLLAGGPTNNEQFFGPGTRLTVL.